This record covers a single T cell receptor (beta chain). TCRdb ran MiXCR on the reads and lists one entry per CDR3 protein. The sample carries approximately 290,000 distinct CDR3 sequences, over 20% recorded once. These data originate in a study of T cell repertoires in cytomegalovirus infection. Germline V gene sequence: CDR1 SNHLY, CDR2 FYNNEI. J lost 2 bases, V lost 6 bases, and 3 bases had no gene match. The CDR3 length is 13 residues. Sequenced material: PBMCs. The chain carries TRBV2 and TRBJ1-2; 7 positions agree with TRBD1. The receptor comes from a human donor in good health (CMV status not recorded). Some clones in this sample may be carry-over from other donors' samples. The CDR3 is CASRGTVNYGYTF. CDR3 coding DNA: TGTGCCAGCAGGGGGACAGTAAACTATGGCTACACCTTC.